What follows is one TCR beta chain and its context. The antigen is not known. The data stem from a study of OX40 agonist ivuxolimab in advanced cancers. Turning to the study itself: Participants, about 83% male, averaged roughly 59 years of age, ranging from roughly 23 to 90. The eligibility criteria allowed prior anti-PD-1, anti-PD-L1 or anti-CTLA-4 therapy, and 40% had some.

Some clones are missing from TCRdb's copy, which holds only in-frame ones; the method was immunoSEQ multiplex PCR. The repertoire includes tens of thousands of clones, roughly 84% of them detected once, and under 25% sits in the top ten. Study observations and caveats: The 0.1-3.0 mg/kg partial responders had among the lowest clonal expansion.

This CDR3 comprises 17 residues. V lost 4 bases and J 0 bases, leaving 19 bases between the germline ends. Germline assignment: CDR1 LNHDA and CDR2 SQIVND (reference sequence). The sample here was CD4+ or CD8+ T cells sorted from blood, taken in a trial of the OX40 agonist ivuxolimab. The V gene is TRBV19, the J gene TRBJ2-7, with D perhaps matching TRBD1 or TRBD2 (5 bases each). This sequence was found in an adult with an advanced solid tumor such as melanoma, head and neck, liver or kidney cancer. This CDR3 reads CASSTVRGVSSSYEQYF. CDR3 bases: TGTGCCAGTAGTACAGTCAGAGGGGTTTCCAGCTCCTACGAGCAGTACTTC.